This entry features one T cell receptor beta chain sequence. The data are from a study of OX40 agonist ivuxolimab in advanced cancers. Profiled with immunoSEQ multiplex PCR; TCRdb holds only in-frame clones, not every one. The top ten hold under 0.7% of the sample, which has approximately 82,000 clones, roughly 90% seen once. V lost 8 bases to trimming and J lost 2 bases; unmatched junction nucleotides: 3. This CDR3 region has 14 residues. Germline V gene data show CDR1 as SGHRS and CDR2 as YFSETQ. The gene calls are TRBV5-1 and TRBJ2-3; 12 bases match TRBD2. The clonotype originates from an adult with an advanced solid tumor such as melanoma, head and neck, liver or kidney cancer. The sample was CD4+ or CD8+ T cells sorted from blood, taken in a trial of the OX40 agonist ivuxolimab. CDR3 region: CASRTSGVTDTQYF. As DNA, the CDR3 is TGCGCCAGTAGGACTAGCGGGGTCACAGATACGCAGTATTTT.